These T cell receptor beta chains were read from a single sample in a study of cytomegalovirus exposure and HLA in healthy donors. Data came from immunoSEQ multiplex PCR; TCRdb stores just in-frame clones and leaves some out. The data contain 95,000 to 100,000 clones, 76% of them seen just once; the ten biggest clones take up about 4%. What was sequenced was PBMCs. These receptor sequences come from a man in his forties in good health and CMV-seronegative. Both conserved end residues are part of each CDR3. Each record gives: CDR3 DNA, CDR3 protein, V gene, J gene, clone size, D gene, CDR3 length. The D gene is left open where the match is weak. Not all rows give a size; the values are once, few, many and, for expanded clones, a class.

TGTGCCAGCTCACCTCAGATACTACAGGGGGTGAGCACTGAAGCTTTCTTT	CASSPQILQGVSTEAFF	TRBV18	TRBJ1-1	-	TRBD1	17
TGCGCCAGCAGCCGGAGCGGGGGGCCCCTTACCTACAATGAGCAGTTCTTC	CASSRSGGPLTYNEQFF	TRBV4-3	TRBJ2-1	-	TRBD2	17
TGTGCCAGCAGCCTAGACAGGAGAGAAGCTTTCTTT	CASSLDRREAFF	TRBV7-2	TRBJ1-1	-	-	12
TGTGCCAGCAGTGATGAGGGCGGGGGCACTGAAGCTTTCTTT	CASSDEGGGTEAFF	TRBV6-1	TRBJ1-1	few	-	14
TGTGCCAGCAGTTACGCGGGACCGCTGAACACCGGGGAGCTGTTTTTT	CASSYAGPLNTGELFF	TRBV6-5	TRBJ2-2	-	-	16
TGTGCCAGCAGTGACTCGGGGGGGGGCCGGAATGAGCAGTTCTTC	CASSDSGGGRNEQFF	TRBV6-4	TRBJ2-1	-	-	15
TGTGCCAGCAGTTCATCCCGGGCTGAAGCTTTCTTT	CASSSSRAEAFF	TRBV28	TRBJ1-1	once	-	12
TGCGCCAGCACAGGAAAGCGGACCGGGATCCAAGAGACCCAGTACTTC	CASTGKRTGIQETQYF	TRBV5-1	TRBJ2-5	-	-	16
TGTTCCAGCAGCCGATTTCGGGACAGCGATGGCTACACCTTC	CSSSRFRDSDGYTF	TRBV7-9	TRBJ1-2	-	TRBD1	14
TGTGCCAGCAGTTTCAAGGGAGGCAATCAGCCCCAGCATTTT	CASSFKGGNQPQHF	TRBV27	TRBJ1-5	-	-	14
TGTGCCAGCAGCCAAGGGACAGATCGTCTGGGTACCTACTATGGCTACACCTTC	CASSQGTDRLGTYYGYTF	TRBV4-2	TRBJ1-2	-	-	18
TGTGCCAGCAGCGTAGGGGAGGGCTCACCCCTCCACTTT	CASSVGEGSPLHF	TRBV9	TRBJ1-6	-	-	13
TGTGCCAGCAGCCCTAGAGTCCAAGAGACCCAGTACTTC	CASSPRVQETQYF	TRBV6-5	TRBJ2-5	-	-	13
TGCGCCAGCAGTGAGGGGAGATCGAACACCGGGGAGCTGTTTTTT	CASSEGRSNTGELFF	TRBV10-1	TRBJ2-2	-	-	15
TGCAGCGTTGAAGGACTAGCGGGGGTCTCCTACAATGAGCAGTTCTTC	CSVEGLAGVSYNEQFF	TRBV29-1	TRBJ2-1	-	TRBD2	16
TGTGCCAGCAGCGCACCGGGACAGGGGAGCTACAATGAGCAGTTCTTC	CASSAPGQGSYNEQFF	TRBV2	TRBJ2-1	-	TRBD1	16
TGTGCCAGCAGCCCGGGACAGAAAACTAACTATGGCTACACCTTC	CASSPGQKTNYGYTF	TRBV5-4	TRBJ1-2	once	TRBD1	15
TGTGCCAGCAGCTTATCGGTGACCTACGAGCAGTACTTC	CASSLSVTYEQYF	TRBV7-9	TRBJ2-7	-	-	13
TGTGCCAGCTCACCACGACTAGCGGGGGCTAGGGAGACCCAGTACTTC	CASSPRLAGARETQYF	TRBV18	TRBJ2-5	-	TRBD2	16
TGTGCCAGCAGTTTATCAGGACAGGGGGGCTACGAGCAGTACTTC	CASSLSGQGGYEQYF	TRBV28	TRBJ2-7	-	TRBD1	15
TGTGCCAGCAGTGAAGTGCCAGGTACTAACTATGGCTACACCTTC	CASSEVPGTNYGYTF	TRBV6-1	TRBJ1-2	-	-	15
TGTGCCAGCAGCGCCGACAGTAACTATGGCTACACCTTC	CASSADSNYGYTF	TRBV7-8	TRBJ1-2	-	-	13
TGCGCCAGCAGCCATGGAGAATGGCACCTGAACACTGAAGCTTTCTTT	CASSHGEWHLNTEAFF	TRBV4-1	TRBJ1-1	few	-	16
TGTGCCAGCAGTGACCCCATAGACCCAGGGCGTCCCGCCTTC	CASSDPIDPGRPAF	TRBV6-1	TRBJ1-2	-	-	14
TGTGCCAGCAGCGTAGACAGGTCCCCCCCCCTCCACTTT	CASSVDRSPPLHF	TRBV9	TRBJ1-6	-	-	13
TGTGCCAGCAGCCCCGGGAGGGGGGTCGGGGTCACAGATACGCAGTATTTT	CASSPGRGVGVTDTQYF	TRBV7-6	TRBJ2-3	-	TRBD2	17
TGCAGCGTTAGTGGACAGGCGAGCTCCTACGAGCAGTACTTC	CSVSGQASSYEQYF	TRBV29-1	TRBJ2-7	-	TRBD1	14
TGTGCCAGCAGCTTAGGCGGACAGAGAGAATATGGCTACACCTTC	CASSLGGQREYGYTF	TRBV7-2	TRBJ1-2	-	-	15
TGTGCCAGCAGCAGGACAGCTCAAGAGACCCAGTACTTC	CASSRTAQETQYF	TRBV5-4	TRBJ2-5	-	-	13
TGTGCCAGCAGCCCTTACACCGGGACAGGGGTTTCACCCCTCCACTTT	CASSPYTGTGVSPLHF	TRBV9	TRBJ1-6	-	TRBD1	16
TGTGCCAGCAGTTTACTGGGACAGGAGTATGGAGATACGCAGTATTTT	CASSLLGQEYGDTQYF	TRBV28	TRBJ2-3	-	TRBD1	16
TGTGCCTGGACAGTCTCTGGAAACACCATATATTTT	CAWTVSGNTIYF	TRBV30	TRBJ1-3	-	-	12
TGTGCCACGGGGTTAAATGAGCAGTTCTTC	CATGLNEQFF	TRBV2	TRBJ2-1	-	-	10
TGTGCCAGCAGAACTCTCGCATTAGCGGGGGGCGAGCAGTTCTTC	CASRTLALAGGEQFF	TRBV7-9	TRBJ2-1	-	TRBD2	15
TGTGCCAGCAGCTCCAGAGGGGACAGTAACTATGGCTACACCTTC	CASSSRGDSNYGYTF	TRBV5-8	TRBJ1-2	-	TRBD1	15
TGTGCCAGCAGCTTAGTTCGGGGGAACTATGGCTACACCTTC	CASSLVRGNYGYTF	TRBV7-2	TRBJ1-2	-	-	14
TGTGCCAGCAGCCTTTCGGACAGGGGGTACTATGGCTACACCTTC	CASSLSDRGYYGYTF	TRBV14	TRBJ1-2	-	TRBD1	15
TGTGCCAGCAGCGGAAAAGGGGGCTCTGACACTGAAGCTTTCTTT	CASSGKGGSDTEAFF	TRBV5-4	TRBJ1-1	few	TRBD1	15
TGTGCCAGTAGTGTCGGGGGGTGGGCTAGAAACACTGAAGCTTTCTTT	CASSVGGWARNTEAFF	TRBV19	TRBJ1-1	-	-	16
TGTGCCAGCAGCCACCCCGGGACAGCCAAAACCCAGTACTTC	CASSHPGTAKTQYF	TRBV5-6	TRBJ2-5	-	TRBD1	14
TGTGCCAGCAGTGAACCAGGGGCAGTCGGCTACACCTTC	CASSEPGAVGYTF	TRBV6-5	TRBJ1-2	-	-	13
TGTGCCAGTAGTAGGGCGGGGGGGCGAGGCTATGATACGCAGTATTTT	CASSRAGGRGYDTQYF	TRBV19	TRBJ2-3	-	TRBD2	16
TGTGCCAGCAGTCCCGACGGGAGCTCCTATAATTCACCCCTCCACTTT	CASSPDGSSYNSPLHF	TRBV5-6	TRBJ1-6	-	-	16
TGTGCCAGCAGCGTAGTGGGACAGAGCTTAGATACGCAGTATTTT	CASSVVGQSLDTQYF	TRBV9	TRBJ2-3	-	TRBD1	15
TGTGCCAGCAGCCCTAGTAACGGGGAGCAGTACTTC	CASSPSNGEQYF	TRBV5-8	TRBJ2-7	few	-	12
TGTGCCAGTAAACCGGGACAGGGGTCCACTGAAGCTTTCTTT	CASKPGQGSTEAFF	TRBV19	TRBJ1-1	-	TRBD1	14
TGTGCCAGCAGGACTACAGGGGGCGAAGTGGTAGCTTTCTTT	CASRTTGGEVVAFF	TRBV6-5	TRBJ1-1	-	TRBD1	14
TGTGCCAGCAGTAAATTCGGCAGGGGTAACACTGAAGCTTTCTTT	CASSKFGRGNTEAFF	TRBV6-1	TRBJ1-1	few	-	15
TGTGCCAGCAGCGGGCTGCAGCAGTATTTT	CASSGLQQYF	TRBV5-6	TRBJ2-3	-	-	10
TGTGCCAGTAGTGCCGGGGGAGAAAACATTCAGTACTTC	CASSAGGENIQYF	TRBV19	TRBJ2-4	-	-	13
TGTGCCAGCAGCCGTCGGGGGGGGGATGGCTACACCTTC	CASSRRGGDGYTF	TRBV28	TRBJ1-2	-	-	13
TGTGCCAGCAGTCTGGAAAAGGAGACTAACTATGGCTACACCTTC	CASSLEKETNYGYTF	TRBV25-1	TRBJ1-2	-	-	15
TGTGCCATCAGTGAGGGAAAGGGAGGCCCCAACACAGATACGCAGTATTTT	CAISEGKGGPNTDTQYF	TRBV10-3	TRBJ2-3	once	-	17
TGTGCCAGCAGTTTACGGGGATTAGCGGGGGCCATACCCACTAGCACAGATACGCAGTATTTT	CASSLRGLAGAIPTSTDTQYF	TRBV27	TRBJ2-3	-	TRBD2	21
TGCGCCAGCAGCCAATTCCGGGGTCAGCCCCAGCATTTT	CASSQFRGQPQHF	TRBV4-3	TRBJ1-5	-	-	13